The T cell receptor (beta chain) described here comes from a study of shared clonotypes between healthy human individuals (dated by TCRdb to the early 2020s). Looking at the study overall: Three men and a couple of women, aged 18 to 49 years, made up the cohort. For each donor, CD4 naive and CD4 memory were each run on three plates, CD8 naive on two plates, and CD8 memory on one plate. The study deeply sequenced blood TCR repertoires of five healthy adults to estimate repertoire size and the extent of clonotype sharing between individuals. To increase sequencing depth and limit assay-specific biases, TCR repertoire library preparation and sequencing were carried out by different laboratories using diverse techniques. Leukapheresis yielded between about 0.85 and 9.5 billion PBMCs per donor. General findings and caveats noted by the study authors: Larger estimated clonotype richness was generally found for naive subsets than for memory subsets. Incomplete sequencing was indicated by rarefaction of sorted-subset datasets, despite the large sequencing depth. Compared with non-shared clonotypes, the clonotypes found in all four sorted-subset donors had higher generation probabilities. Pairwise subsampling led to the expectation that sequencing depth would affect the degree of clonotype sharing among donors. Only blood was sampled, and tissue TCR repertoires likely differ from those in blood. The small number of donors limited the genetic and exposure-history diversity represented. When a few donors were compared, the shared fraction of clonotypes was around 5% for naive CD4, about 4% for naive CD8, 2% to 2.5% for memory CD4, and 0.4% for memory CD8.

A remark on this clone: What this receptor recognizes is not known. No clone much larger than this one lies a single base away; base qualities are absent.

The donors were healthy, HIV-negative adults who had no recently reported acute infections or vaccinations. All donors were Caucasian adults living in Nashville, Tennessee, USA. CD4+ T cells were enriched through magnetic negative selection, after which naive cells were positively selected on CD45RA and the remaining negative fraction served as the memory subset. Blood was obtained by leukapheresis, after which PBMCs were separated by Ficoll-Histopaque density gradient centrifugation and cryopreserved in liquid nitrogen vapor phase. Analytical flow cytometry was used to check the purity and quantity of every magnetically sorted T cell population. Genomic DNA was isolated from each sorted fraction and quantified by UV absorbance on a Nanodrop 2000c. Looking up the germline V gene (reference sequence) yields CDR1 LNHDA and CDR2 SQIVND. The CDR3 goes from the cysteine to the phenylalanine over 15 residues. Only the CDR3 part of the read is kept: 45 bases, read in frame from the first base. V drops 4 bases and J drops 3 bases, leaving 16 bases in between.

Using the deep immunoSEQ assay, TCR CDR3 regions were amplified from genomic DNA by multiplex PCR. For each cell subset, the extracted genomic DNA was distributed evenly across all wells of several immunoSEQ 96-well plates, and each plate served as one replicate. Each replicate PCR for sorted subsets received approximately 200 ng genomic DNA, equal to roughly 29,000 T cell genomes. The purified libraries were quantified using a Qubit 3.0 fluorometer, sized with a Bioanalyzer 2100, and then quantified again using the KAPA Library Quantification kit. A separate single-read 150-cycle Illumina NextSeq 550 flow cell was used to sequence each immunoSEQ 96-well plate. Turning to the authors' computational methods: Because only junctional sequences without quality scores were contained in the immunoSEQ output, filtering matching that applied to full-length reads could not be performed. To assign V/J genes and CDR3, sequences were annotated using PyIR, a Python wrapper for IgBLAST v1.9, with IMGT germline references. Reads with weak V/J assignments (E-value above 1e-6), missing CDR3, stop codons, out-of-frame junctions, or ambiguous translated residues were removed. V3J clonotypes were defined by identical inferred V gene, J gene, and CDR3 amino acid sequence. To compute the percentage overlap between repertoires, the number of shared unique clonotypes was divided by the size of the smaller repertoire. Three approaches were used to assess repertoire richness: RTK rarefaction, the Chao1 estimator, and Recon v2.1 estimates of unobserved clonotypes. Generation probabilities were computed with OLGA for all TCRbeta clonotypes obtained by the gDNA method from several donors. TCRdb took over this immuneACCESS table, retaining in-frame rearrangements with V and J assigned. Such tables are incomplete; in checked studies, under half of the missing clones stem from an unresolved V gene, and the remainder is unexplained. V, J and clone size reflect that table, while D and trimming were determined from the DNA. Here the sample has roughly 2 million clones; around 95% occur a single time. Around 0.13% of the sample goes to the ten largest clones.

The sample was naive CD4+ T cells sorted from blood. In light of the paper, this sample's cell subset or site label describes: CD45RA+ positively selected. This receptor chain uses TRBV19 and TRBJ2-7, with no D gene named confidently. The sequence was obtained from a man between 18 and 29 years old in good health. The CDR3 corresponds to CASSTIRKAVYEQYF. The nucleotide sequence reads TGTGCCAGTAGTACTATAAGGAAAGCCGTCTACGAGCAGTACTTC.